The 30 T cell receptor beta chains given below trace back to one sample, sequenced in a study of blood T cell repertoires in COVID-19. Method: immunoSEQ multiplex PCR; TCRdb's copy keeps in-frame clones and lacks some. This sample has roughly 330,000 clones, with about 85% found just once. The material sequenced was PBMCs or T cells enriched from blood (not recorded which). The receptors originated from a woman aged 25 to 39 who had recovered from COVID-19.

This chain connects TRBV2 to TRBJ1-1; D is ambiguous. The V end was cut by 8 bases, the J end by 5 bases, with 18 bases between. The CDR3 contains 14 residues. The germline V gene encodes CDR1 SNHLY and CDR2 FYNNEI. The DNA for the CDR3 is TGTGCCAGCGCCTACGGGATACAACGAACTGAAGCTTTCTTT. This translates into CASAYGIQRTEAFF. Combining the CDR3 with reference TRBV2 and TRBJ1-1 gives the whole variable domain EPEVTQTPSHQVTQMGQEVILRCVPISNHLYFYWYRQILGQKVEFLVSFYNNEISEKSEIFDDQFSVERPDGSNFTLKIRSTKLEDSAMYFCASAYGIQRTEAFFGQGTRLTVV.

This chain joins TRBV19 and TRBJ2-1; no clear D. This CDR3 comprises 12 residues. Trimming left V 3 bases short and J 7 bases short, with 7 bases between. In germline, CDR1 is LNHDA, CDR2 SQIVND (reference sequence). CDR3 in DNA: TGTGCCAGTAGTATCTCCTTTAATGAGCAGTTCTTC. Its protein is CASSISFNEQFF.

This clone was seen only once. The genes are TRBV6-2 or TRBV6-3 and TRBJ2-7; tentative D call: TRBD2 (6 bases). Deletions cut 2 bases from V and 0 bases from J, with 11 bases between. Germline loops: CDR1 MNHEY, CDR2 SVGEGT. There are 15 residues in the CDR3. CDR3 in DNA: TGTGCCAGCAGTTACGCGGGACCCCTCTCCTACGAGCAGTACTTC. Encoded protein: CASSYAGPLSYEQYF.

This clone was observed a single time. The chain has TRBV19 and TRBJ1-1, with 8 nucleotides matching TRBD1. V shed 6 bases, J shed 6 bases, and the junction held 12 bases outside the gene matches. The germline CDR1 and CDR2 sequences are LNHDA and SQIVND (reference sequence). This CDR3 has 15 amino acids. CDR3 protein: CASRTGAYRPPEAFF. The DNA of the CDR3 is TGTGCCAGTAGGACAGGGGCCTACAGGCCCCCTGAAGCTTTCTTT.

This chain joins TRBV18 and TRBJ1-4; 9 positions match TRBD1. V was pared by 4 bases and J by 7 bases, with 4 bases of the junction left unmatched. This CDR3 contains 14 residues. Germline V lookup: CDR1 KGHSH, CDR2 LQKENI. As DNA, the CDR3 is TGTGCCAGCTCACAGGGACAGGGAGGTGAAAAACTGTTTTTT. Amino acids: CASSQGQGGEKLFF.

This clone has only one observation. The gene calls are TRBV5-4 and TRBJ2-2; 10 nucleotides line up with TRBD1. This CDR3 comprises 19 residues. Germline CDR1 and CDR2: SGHNT and YYREEE (reference sequence). V was pared by 0 bases and J by 4 bases, with 12 bases of the junction left unmatched. Written as DNA, the CDR3 is TGTGCCAGCAGCTTGGCCCAGACAGGGGGCTTTCGGGTCACCGGGGAGCTGTTTTTT. It is translated as CASSLAQTGGFRVTGELFF.

The chain has TRBV30 and TRBJ1-5; 9 positions agree with TRBD1. V shed 4 bases, J shed 4 bases, and the junction held 8 bases outside the gene matches. Germline CDR1 reads GTSNPN; CDR2 reads SVGIG (reference sequence). The CDR3 has 15 residues. CDR3 in amino acids: CAWTPGGTGNQPQHF. DNA for the CDR3: TGTGCCTGGACTCCCGGGGGGACAGGGAATCAGCCCCAGCATTTT. The variable domain in full, completed from reference TRBV30 and TRBJ1-5, reads SQTIHQWPATLVQPVGSPLSLECTVEGTSNPNLYWYRQAAGRGLQLLFYSVGIGQISSEVPQNLSASRPQDRQFILSSKKLLLSDSGFYLCAWTPGGTGNQPQHFGDGTRLSIL.

The chain has TRBV7-3 and TRBJ2-2, with 9 nucleotides matching TRBD2. Trimming at V came to 5 bases and at J to 0 bases, leaving 4 bases not matched to a gene. Germline values: CDR1 SGHTA, CDR2 FQGTGA. The CDR3 sequence is 16 residues long. The CDR3 DNA sequence: TGTGCCAGCAGCCCTTCTAGCGGGACGAACACCGGGGAGCTGTTTTTT. Encoded protein: CASSPSSGTNTGELFF. Together with reference TRBV7-3 and TRBJ2-2, the CDR3 gives the full variable domain: GAGVSQTPSNKVTEKGKYVELRCDPISGHTALYWYRQSLGQGPEFLIYFQGTGAADDSGLPNDRFFAVRPEGSVSTLKIQRTERGDSAVYLCASSPSSGTNTGELFFGEGSRLTVL.

The V call is TRBV4-1, the J call TRBJ2-1, with 7 bases identical to TRBD1. The CDR3 spans 15 residues. V shed 0 bases and J 5 bases; nucleotides not matched to a gene: 4. Germline V lookup: CDR1 MGHRA, CDR2 YSYEKL. The CDR3 region has the DNA TGCGCCAGCAGCCAAGAGGAGACAGGGAACAATGAGCAGTTCTTC. Translating it yields CASSQEETGNNEQFF.

The V gene is TRBV9, the J gene TRBJ2-2; D may be TRBD1 (6 bases). The germline V gene encodes CDR1 SGDLS and CDR2 YYNGEE. The V end was cut by 4 bases, the J end by 6 bases, with 13 bases between. The CDR3 consists of 14 residues. DNA of the CDR3: TGTGCCAGCAGCCCCCGACAGGCCTCCGGGGAGCTGTTTTTT. Its translation is CASSPRQASGELFF.

This rearrangement joins TRBV5-1 to TRBJ2-7, with 7 bases that match TRBD1. The length of the CDR3 is 17 residues. V lost 0 bases and J lost 0; bases outside the gene matches: 9. The germline gives CDR1 SGHRS, CDR2 YFSETQ. The CDR3 protein is CASSLDRGGTSSYEQYF. CDR3 in DNA: TGCGCCAGCAGCTTGGACAGGGGCGGAACCTCCTCCTACGAGCAGTACTTC.

The V and J genes are TRBV7-3 and TRBJ2-7; maybe TRBD2 (6 bases). Germline-derived CDR1 and CDR2 are SGHTA and FQGTGA. CDR3 length equals 13 residues. The V end was cut by 1 base, the J end by 4 bases, with 8 bases between. CDR3 sequence: CASSLKGGYEQYF. For the CDR3, the DNA is TGTGCCAGCAGCTTAAAGGGAGGTTACGAGCAGTACTTC.

This chain connects TRBV6-4 to TRBJ2-3; 12 nucleotides line up with TRBD2. The junction had 8 bases not matched to a gene; V was cut back by 3 bases and J by 7 bases. This CDR3 has 16 amino acids. Germline CDR1 MRHNA, CDR2 SNTAGT. The DNA of the CDR3 is TGTGCCAGCAGTGAGACTAGCGGGGGAGCCGTCAATACGCAGTATTTT. This encodes CASSETSGGAVNTQYF.

The chain couples TRBV12-3 or TRBV12-4 to TRBJ2-1, with TRBD1 matching over 11 bases. This CDR3 contains 12 residues. Germline trimming cut 10 bases from V and 7 bases from J; bases unmatched to any gene: 3. The CDR3: CAIRDRGNEQFF. The CDR3 DNA reads as TGTGCCATCCGGGACAGGGGGAATGAGCAGTTCTTC.

The rearrangement joins TRBV21-1 to TRBJ2-4; no DNA check was done on the table's D call, TRBD1. TRBV21-1 is an annotated pseudogene. The CDR3 has 20 amino acids. DNA for the CDR3: TGTGCCAGCAGCGCCAAGAAAAATAACGACAGGGAATTGGCCAAAAACATTCAGTACTTC. Its translation: CASSAKKNNDRELAKNIQYF.

The chain has TRBV7-9 and TRBJ1-3; 7 nucleotides match TRBD1. Trimming removed 5 bases from V and 4 bases from J; junction bases left unmatched: 5. CDR1 SEHNR and CDR2 FQNEAQ come from the germline V gene (reference sequence). CDR3 length equals 14 residues. In DNA form, the CDR3 reads TGTGCCAGCAGCCTACAGGGGACCGGAAACACCATATATTTT. Translated, it gives CASSLQGTGNTIYF.

The gene calls are TRBV7-2 and TRBJ1-3; D not certain. The CDR3 length is 13 residues. Germline V gene sequence: CDR1 SGHTA, CDR2 FQGNSA. Trimming stripped 1 base from V and 7 bases from J, with 8 bases between. CDR3 in DNA: TGTGCCAGCAGCTTAGGCGGGAGGAACACCATATATTTT. It is translated as CASSLGGRNTIYF.

V usage is TRBV7-2 and J usage is TRBJ2-7, with no clear D. Germline values: CDR1 SGHTA, CDR2 FQGNSA. The V gene lost 2 bases and the J gene lost 0 bases, with 8 bases spanning the gap. The length of the CDR3 is 14 residues. CDR3 sequence (DNA): TGTGCCAGCAGCTTACCCCCGGGCTCCTACGAGCAGTACTTC. Amino acids: CASSLPPGSYEQYF.

A single count supports this clone. This chain connects TRBV18 to TRBJ1-1, with a possible D match to TRBD1 (6 bases). The CDR3 contains 15 residues. CDR1 is KGHSH, CDR2 LQKENI, per germline. V lost 5 bases, J lost 1 base, and 14 bases lay in between. As DNA, the CDR3 is TGTGCCAGCTCAGCTAATTTACAGGGGAACACTGAAGCTTTCTTT. It is translated as CASSANLQGNTEAFF.

V and J are TRBV5-1 and TRBJ1-2, with a tentative D call TRBD1 (5 bases). Germline assignment: CDR1 SGHRS and CDR2 YFSETQ. This CDR3 is 14 amino acids long. V was pared by 6 bases and J by 3 bases, with 15 bases between. For the CDR3, the DNA is TGCGCCAGCACCCACGGAGGGACTGACTATGGCTACACCTTC. Protein sequence: CASTHGGTDYGYTF.

The CDR3 DNA sequence: TGCGCCAGCAGCCTAGAGCGGGACAGGGCTGAAGCTTTCTTT. This codes for CASSLERDRAEAFF. The chain combines TRBV4-1 with TRBJ1-1, with 9 bases that match TRBD1. CDR1 MGHRA and CDR2 YSYEKL come from the germline V gene. The CDR3 runs to 14 residues. V shed 4 bases and J 6 bases; nucleotides not matched to a gene: 6.

The chain is built from TRBV7-2 and TRBJ1-5; D unclear. Trimming shortened V by 5 bases and J by 0 bases, and 20 bases separated the two germline ends. This CDR3 region has 18 residues. The V gene's germline CDR1 is SGHTA and CDR2 FQGNSA. CDR3 nucleotide sequence: TGTGCCAGCAGCCCCCAGGTGGGCGGCGGGTATAGCAATCAGCCCCAGCATTTT. This gives the protein CASSPQVGGGYSNQPQHF.

The chain links TRBV19 to TRBJ1-6, with unresolved D. CDR3 length: 15 residues. The germline gives CDR1 LNHDA, CDR2 SQIVND (reference sequence). V was pared by 3 bases and J by 5 bases, with 11 bases between. This CDR3 is CASSIWAENNSPLHF. CDR3 nucleotide sequence: TGTGCCAGTAGTATTTGGGCAGAAAATAATTCACCCCTCCACTTT.

CDR3 residues: CASSLGVTGRETQYF. Written as DNA, the CDR3 is TGCGCCAGCAGCTTGGGGGTCACAGGGCGAGAGACCCAGTACTTC. The rearrangement joins TRBV5-1 to TRBJ2-5; D might be TRBD1 (6 bases). The ends were cut back, 0 bases at V and 4 bases at J, with 13 bases in the middle. The CDR3 length is 15 residues. Germline V lookup: CDR1 SGHRS, CDR2 YFSETQ.

The chain couples TRBV5-1 to TRBJ1-2, with a weak D call TRBD1 (5 bases). The CDR3 spans 13 residues. Germline V gives CDR1 SGHRS, CDR2 YFSETQ. Trimming pared 1 base from V and 4 bases from J, leaving 8 bases between. CDR3 in amino acids: CASSLRQGYGYTF. The CDR3 bases are TGCGCCAGCAGCTTGAGGCAGGGCTATGGCTACACCTTC.

Of note for this clone: At one of its ends the junction is not consistent with the germline gene, which may arise from a read error. The chain links TRBV24-1 to TRBJ1-2; TRBD1 aligns across 7 bases. The CDR3 runs to 9 residues. CDR1 KGHDR and CDR2 SFDVKD come from the germline V gene. In DNA, the CDR3 is TGTGCCACCAGTGGGGACAGCCGCTTC. Residues: CATSGDSRF.

V usage is TRBV10-3 and J usage is TRBJ2-3, with D perhaps TRBD2 (6 bases). The CDR3 contains 16 residues. CDR1 is ENHRY and CDR2 is SYGVKD in the germline V gene. V was pared by 0 bases and J by 1 base, with 11 bases between. Written as DNA, the CDR3 is TGTGCCATCAGTGAGTCATGGGGGGTTCGCACAGATACGCAGTATTTT. Its translation is CAISESWGVRTDTQYF.

The rearrangement links TRBV27 to TRBJ1-1; no reliable D call. Germline V gene data show CDR1 as MNHEY and CDR2 as SMNVEV (reference sequence). Trimming cost V 6 bases and J 4 bases, with 12 bases left between them. CDR3 length equals 13 residues. In DNA, the CDR3 is TGTGCCAGCAGCCGACTGCGATCCACTGAAGCTTTCTTT. Its protein is CASSRLRSTEAFF.

The V gene is TRBV11-2, the J gene TRBJ1-2, with D uncertain. The CDR3 loop spans 14 amino acids. Looked up from germline, CDR1 is SGHAT and CDR2 is FQNNGV. V gave up 5 bases and J gave up 8 bases, with 18 bases separating them. The CDR3 bases are TGTGCCAGCAGCCCTGATGGCCTTCCTTTCGGCTACACCTTC. It yields the protein CASSPDGLPFGYTF.

The V call is TRBV29-1, the J call TRBJ2-6; 8 positions match TRBD1. The length of the CDR3 is 18 residues. The J segment lost 3 bases and the V segment lost 1 base, leaving 11 bases of the junction unmatched. Germline-derived CDR1 and CDR2 are SQVTM and ANQGSEA. CDR3 loop: CSVEGTGPRSGGANVLTF. The CDR3, as DNA: TGCAGCGTTGAAGGGACAGGGCCCCGTTCGGGTGGGGCCAACGTCCTGACTTTC.